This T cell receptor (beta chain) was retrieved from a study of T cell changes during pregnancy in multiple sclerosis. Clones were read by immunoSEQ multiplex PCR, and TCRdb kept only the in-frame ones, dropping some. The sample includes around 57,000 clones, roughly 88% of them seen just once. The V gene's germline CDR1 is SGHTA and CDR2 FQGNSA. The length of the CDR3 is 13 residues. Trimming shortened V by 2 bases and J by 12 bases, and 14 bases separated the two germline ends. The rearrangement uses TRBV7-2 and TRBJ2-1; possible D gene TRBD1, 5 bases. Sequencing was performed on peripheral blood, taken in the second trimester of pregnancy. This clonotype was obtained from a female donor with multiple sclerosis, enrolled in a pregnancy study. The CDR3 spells CASSLLWEQAQFF. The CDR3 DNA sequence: TGTGCCAGCAGCTTACTCTGGGAACAGGCGCAGTTCTTC.